A selection of T cell receptor beta chains follows, all from one sample in a study of post-analysis software for immune sequencing data. TCRdb used MiXCR to reprocess the PCR reads, holding one entry per CDR3 protein. The repertoire holds under 200,000 distinct CDR3 sequences, with around 36% as singletons. The input for sequencing was blood, taken after autologous hematopoietic stem cell transplantation. The receptors originated from a girl aged 5-17 years with multiple sclerosis. CDR3s leave out the opening cysteine and the closing phenylalanine or tryptophan.

j_gene	v_gene	CDR3aa
TRBJ1-6	TRBV7-2	ASSLWGGRNSPLH
TRBJ1-1	TRBV7-8	ASSLASSGRLNTEAF
TRBJ2-4	TRBV20-1	SALGLAGALGEQY
TRBJ2-1	TRBV6-2/TRBV6-3	ASSQQGEQF
TRBJ1-2	TRBV4-3	ASSQASQLETYGYT
TRBJ2-1	TRBV28	ARWRSRSGMCEQF
TRBJ2-1	TRBV27	ASSLLQRLSSYNEQF
TRBJ2-3	TRBV15	ATSRISLRPGLVFDTQY
TRBJ2-7	TRBV2	ASRDSGINYEQY
NA	TRBV6-2/TRBV6-3	ASRDLGGVAYEQY
TRBJ2-4	TRBV5-6	ASRRLAGGAKNIQY
TRBJ1-2	TRBV29-1	SVDLSGSNYGYT
NA	TRBV15	ATSREWGISYEQY
TRBJ1-2	TRBV7-2	ASSPGGRAPYGYT
TRBJ1-2	TRBV7-9	ASSSTGIYGYT
TRBJ1-2	TRBV24-1	ATSDGDGRGYGYT
TRBJ2-5	TRBV12-3/TRBV12-4	ASTQSSGGQY
TRBJ2-1	TRBV4-1	ASSSTYRDSEQF
NA	TRBV30	AWSEGPWGLGQETQY